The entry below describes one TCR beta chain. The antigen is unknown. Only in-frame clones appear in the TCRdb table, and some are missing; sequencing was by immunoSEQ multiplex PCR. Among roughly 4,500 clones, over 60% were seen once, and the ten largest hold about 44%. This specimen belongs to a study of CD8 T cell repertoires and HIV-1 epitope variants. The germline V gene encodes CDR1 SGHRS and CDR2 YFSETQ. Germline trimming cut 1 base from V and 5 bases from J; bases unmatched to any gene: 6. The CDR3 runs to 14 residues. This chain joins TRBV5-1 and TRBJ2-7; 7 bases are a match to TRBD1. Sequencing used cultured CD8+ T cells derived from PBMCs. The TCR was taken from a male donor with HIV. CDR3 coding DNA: TGCGCCAGCAGCTTGTACCAGGGGGACCACGAGCAGTACTTC. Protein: CASSLYQGDHEQYF.